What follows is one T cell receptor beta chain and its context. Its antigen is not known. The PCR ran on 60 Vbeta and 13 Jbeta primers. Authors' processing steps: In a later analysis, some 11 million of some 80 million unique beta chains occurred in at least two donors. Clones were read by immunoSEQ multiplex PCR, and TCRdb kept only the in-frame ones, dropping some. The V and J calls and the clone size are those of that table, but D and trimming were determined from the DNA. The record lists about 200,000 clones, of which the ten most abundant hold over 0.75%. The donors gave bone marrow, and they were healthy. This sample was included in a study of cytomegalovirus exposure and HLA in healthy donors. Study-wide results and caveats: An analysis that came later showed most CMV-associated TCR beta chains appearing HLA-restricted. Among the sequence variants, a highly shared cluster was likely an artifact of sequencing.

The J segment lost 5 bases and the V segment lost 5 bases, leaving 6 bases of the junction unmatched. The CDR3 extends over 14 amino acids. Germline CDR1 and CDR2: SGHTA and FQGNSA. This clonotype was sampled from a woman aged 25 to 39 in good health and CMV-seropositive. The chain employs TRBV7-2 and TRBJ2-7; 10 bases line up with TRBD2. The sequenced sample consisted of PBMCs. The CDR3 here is CASSPSGRADEQYF. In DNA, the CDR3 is TGTGCCAGCAGCCCGAGCGGGAGGGCGGACGAGCAGTACTTC.